This T cell receptor (beta chain) was identified during a study of T cell responses to AZD1222 COVID-19 vaccine. General study findings and limits: Repertoires in all cases were sampled only once the peak T cell response had passed.

Second-dose groups at about 4 or about 12 weeks were pooled. Worth noting for this clone: Its antigen is still unknown.

Generated by immunoSEQ multiplex PCR, the TCRdb table keeps only in-frame clones and is missing some. The table shows roughly 45,000 clones, with approximately 80% occurring only once. J was trimmed by 4 bases and V by 0 bases; bases with no gene match: 7. The germline CDR1 and CDR2 sequences are SGDLS and YYNGEE. This CDR3 contains 16 residues. The V gene is TRBV9, the J gene TRBJ1-3; 7 bases map to TRBD1. The receptor was isolated from an adult who received the AZD1222 COVID-19 vaccine. This material consisted of peripheral blood, taken 28 days after the second AZD1222 dose. The CDR3 region is CASSVAETGLGNTIYF. Written as DNA, the CDR3 is TGTGCCAGCAGCGTAGCCGAGACAGGGCTAGGAAACACCATATATTTT.